A single sample is the source of the 25 T cell receptor beta chains below, sequenced in a study of shared clonotypes between healthy human individuals. Sequenced by immunoSEQ multiplex PCR; TCRdb stores in-frame clones only, minus some. The sample lists some 2,500,000 clones; 85% to 95% were seen once. Input material: naive CD4+ T cells from PBMCs. Subset specified: CD45RA+ positively selected. Every receptor here comes from a man in his late teens or twenties in good health. Some clones in this sample may be carry-over from other donors' samples.

This clone was seen just once. The CDR3 protein is CASSFDRGLDYGYTF. CDR3 coding DNA: TGTGCCAGCAGTTTCGACAGGGGGCTGGACTATGGCTACACCTTC. This chain connects TRBV28 to TRBJ1-2; 10 nucleotides agree with TRBD1. Germline V gene data show CDR1 as MDHEN and CDR2 as SYDVKM. V dropped 3 bases and J dropped 3; count of bases not matched to a gene: 4. The CDR3 is 15 amino acids.

Worth noting for this clone: The sample contains more than one DNA sequence encoding this CDR3. The chain has TRBV28 and TRBJ1-2; unclear D gene. Looked up from germline, CDR1 is MDHEN and CDR2 is SYDVKM. This CDR3 has 11 residues. Trimming removed 4 bases at V and 5 bases at J, with 5 bases between. The CDR3 DNA is TGTGCCAGCAGTTACTCGTATGGCTACACCTTC. Encoded protein: CASSYSYGYTF.

In regard to this clone: This same CDR3 is encoded by further DNA sequences in the sample. The chain combines TRBV10-1 with TRBJ2-7; no clear D. CDR1 WNHNN and CDR2 SYGVQD come from the germline V gene (reference sequence). Trimming cost V 6 bases and J 5 bases, with 14 bases left between them. The CDR3 consists of 13 residues. DNA for the CDR3: TGCGCCAGCAGCTTAAATAATCGAGACGAGCAGTACTTC. Amino acids: CASSLNNRDEQYF.

For this clone: The identical CDR3 is also encoded by other nucleotide sequences in the sample. V is TRBV5-1 and J is TRBJ2-1; TRBD2 matches at 7 bases. V was clipped by 0 bases and J by 5 bases; unmatched bases: 5. The germline V gene encodes CDR1 SGHRS and CDR2 YFSETQ. There are 15 residues in the CDR3. CDR3 coding DNA: TGCGCCAGCAGCTTGGGGCTAGCGGAACACAATGAGCAGTTCTTC. Translation: CASSLGLAEHNEQFF.

This clone was counted once. The rearrangement links TRBV9 to TRBJ1-2, with D perhaps TRBD1 (6 bases). The length of the CDR3 is 15 residues. The ends were cut back, 4 bases at V and 7 bases at J, with 20 bases in the middle. Per germline, CDR1 SGDLS and CDR2 YYNGEE. CDR3 in amino acids: CASSPSGGASRGYTF. As DNA, the CDR3 is TGTGCCAGCAGCCCCAGCGGGGGGGCTTCTCGTGGCTACACCTTC.

This chain connects TRBV5-4 to TRBJ1-1; no reliable D call. There are 17 residues in the CDR3. CDR1 SGHNT and CDR2 YYREEE come from the germline V gene (reference sequence). Trimming left V 2 bases short and J 1 base short, with 18 bases between. CDR3 sequence (DNA): TGTGCCAGCAGCTTAGCGCGTCTCAACGGGAAGAACACTGAAGCTTTCTTT. It codes for CASSLARLNGKNTEAFF.

The chain carries TRBV28 and TRBJ1-5; no clear D. Germline CDR1 reads MDHEN; CDR2 reads SYDVKM. The CDR3 consists of 15 residues. V shed 8 bases and J shed 4 bases, with 18 bases lying between them. CDR3 sequence (DNA): TGTGCCAGCGGATCCTCGGTGGGGTGGAATCAGCCCCAGCATTTT. The encoded protein is CASGSSVGWNQPQHF.

The chain couples TRBV29-1 to TRBJ2-1; 7 nucleotides agree with TRBD2. With 6 bases clipped from V and 6 bases from J, the junction kept 11 bases outside the gene matches. This CDR3 is built from 14 residues. Germline V gives CDR1 SQVTM, CDR2 ANQGSEA. The CDR3 region is CSVHTTGLRNEQFF. For the CDR3, the DNA is TGCAGCGTCCATACTACGGGACTACGCAATGAGCAGTTCTTC.

V usage is TRBV2 and J usage is TRBJ1-1; D gene uncertain. Germline CDR1 reads SNHLY; CDR2 reads FYNNEI. This CDR3 region has 13 residues. Trimming removed 6 bases from V and 8 bases from J, with 16 bases in between. CDR3 amino acids: CASSPAGIPEAFF. The CDR3 coding sequence is TGTGCCAGCAGCCCGGCTGGAATTCCCGAAGCTTTCTTT.

The genes are TRBV30 and TRBJ1-3; possibly TRBD1 for D (6 bases). CDR1 is GTSNPN and CDR2 is SVGIG in the germline V gene (reference sequence). There are 14 residues in the CDR3. The V end lost 4 bases, the J end lost 1 base, and 11 bases lay between the germline ends. This CDR3 reads CAWNQGSSGNTIYF. The CDR3 DNA follows: TGTGCCTGGAACCAGGGGTCGTCTGGAAACACCATATATTTT.

V and J are TRBV30 and TRBJ2-7; TRBD1 matches 9 bases. Trimming cost V 0 bases and J 6 bases; bases outside gene matches: 6. This CDR3 has 14 amino acids. Germline V gene lookup returns CDR1 GTSNPN and CDR2 SVGIG (reference sequence). The CDR3 is CAWSVTGGSSEQYF. The DNA for the CDR3 is TGTGCCTGGAGTGTGACAGGGGGTAGCAGCGAGCAGTACTTC.

As DNA, the CDR3 is TGTGCCAGCAGTTTTAGCGGCAATGAGCAGTTCTTC. Translating it yields CASSFSGNEQFF. The rearrangement links TRBV28 to TRBJ2-1; a possible D gene is TRBD2 (6 bases). V was clipped by 3 bases and J by 6 bases, with 6 bases between them. This CDR3 has 12 amino acids. From germline, CDR1 is MDHEN and CDR2 SYDVKM.

CDR3 sequence reads: CASSLIVGNTEAFF. CDR3 bases: TGTGCCAGCAGCCTTATTGTGGGGAACACTGAAGCTTTCTTT. The gene calls are TRBV7-8 and TRBJ1-1; D not certain. The CDR3 totals 14 residues. V lost 5 bases and J 1 base, leaving 11 bases between the germline ends. Germline loops: CDR1 SGHVS, CDR2 FQNEAQ.

V usage is TRBV6-5 and J usage is TRBJ2-4; 8 bases are a match to TRBD1. The CDR3 extends over 15 amino acids. The V and J ends lost 0 bases and 7 bases, in that order; junction bases with no gene match: 5. CDR1 MNHEY and CDR2 SVGAGI come from the germline V gene. The CDR3 here is CASSYSSGGGNIQYF. The CDR3 DNA follows: TGTGCCAGCAGTTACTCATCAGGGGGCGGTAACATTCAGTACTTC.

This chain uses TRBV28 with TRBJ2-7, with TRBD2 identical over 8 bases. CDR3 length: 18 residues. V lost 6 bases to trimming and J lost 1 base; unmatched junction nucleotides: 17. The V gene's germline CDR1 is MDHEN and CDR2 SYDVKM. CDR3 in amino acids: CASRTYPTRAGVSYEQYF. The DNA of the CDR3 is TGTGCCAGCAGGACTTATCCAACTAGAGCGGGAGTATCCTACGAGCAGTACTTC. Supplemented by reference TRBV28 and TRBJ2-7, the full variable domain reads DVKVTQSSRYLVKRTGEKVFLECVQDMDHENMFWYRQDPGLGLRLIYFSYDVKMKEKGDIPEGYSVSREKKERFSLILESASTNQTSMYLCASRTYPTRAGVSYEQYFGPGTRLTVT.

The chain couples TRBV2 to TRBJ1-4, with D uncertain. The germline CDR1 and CDR2 sequences are SNHLY and FYNNEI. V lost 8 bases and J 16 bases, leaving 17 bases between the germline ends. This CDR3 contains 11 residues. CDR3 residues: CASVLAGETFF. CDR3 DNA: TGTGCCAGCGTTCTAGCGGGAGAGACGTTTTTT. The full variable domain, with the rest looked up from reference TRBV2 and TRBJ1-4, is EPEVTQTPSHQVTQMGQEVILRCVPISNHLYFYWYRQILGQKVEFLVSFYNNEISEKSEIFDDQFSVERPDGSNFTLKIRSTKLEDSAMYFCASVLAGETFFGSGTQLSVL.

The chain combines TRBV6-4 with TRBJ1-4; the match to TRBD1 covers 9 bases. Unmatched junction bases numbered 17, after V lost 10 bases and J lost 2 bases. The CDR3 has 18 residues. Germline values: CDR1 MRHNA, CDR2 SNTAGT. CDR3 DNA: TGTGCCATCTCAATCGCCCCGGGACAGGGTTTCACTAATGAAAAACTGTTTTTT. It translates to CAISIAPGQGFTNEKLFF.

The J gene is TRBJ1-5, the V gene TRBV30; D gene ambiguous. Germline V gene lookup returns CDR1 GTSNPN and CDR2 SVGIG (reference sequence). The length of the CDR3 is 13 residues. Trimming took off 1 base at V and 5 bases at J, with 9 bases between the two ends. CDR3: CAWSGDIYQPQHF. The CDR3 nucleotides read TGTGCCTGGAGTGGAGATATCTATCAGCCCCAGCATTTT.

The chain links TRBV5-4 to TRBJ2-5, with 11 bases lining up with TRBD2. There are 14 residues in the CDR3. V shed 7 bases and J 5 bases; nucleotides not matched to a gene: 7. The germline CDR1 and CDR2 sequences are SGHNT and YYREEE (reference sequence). The CDR3 here is CASFIAGGPETQYF. CDR3 nucleotides: TGTGCCAGCTTTATAGCGGGAGGGCCCGAGACCCAGTACTTC.

The chain carries TRBV7-9 and TRBJ2-7; 9 positions match TRBD1. Germline CDR1 is SEHNR and CDR2 is FQNEAQ (reference sequence). The CDR3 is made up of 13 amino acids. The ends lost 6 bases at V and 3 bases at J; junction bases unmatched: 3. CDR3 in amino acids: CASSRQGGYEQYF. DNA of the CDR3: TGTGCCAGCAGTCGACAGGGGGGCTACGAGCAGTACTTC.

The V gene is TRBV29-1, the J gene TRBJ1-1, with D unresolved. Germline V gene lookup returns CDR1 SQVTM and CDR2 ANQGSEA. V dropped 4 bases and J dropped 6 bases, with 12 bases sitting between them. The CDR3 spans 12 residues. CDR3 sequence reads: CSVAPVAAEAFF. The CDR3 region has the DNA TGCAGCGTTGCGCCTGTGGCCGCTGAAGCTTTCTTT.

Worth noting for this clone: Within the sample, other DNA sequences also encode this same CDR3. The chain recombines TRBV5-1 with TRBJ1-1; D remains ambiguous. With 3 bases removed from V and 1 base from J, the gap between germline ends came to 7 bases. Germline CDR1 is SGHRS and CDR2 is YFSETQ. The CDR3 is 13 amino acids. The CDR3 DNA reads as TGCGCCAGCAGCTATCAGGAGAACACTGAAGCTTTCTTT. This encodes CASSYQENTEAFF.

The rearrangement uses TRBV29-1 and TRBJ2-4; the D is unclear. The CDR3 covers 15 residues. V was shortened by 6 bases and J by 0 bases, with 15 bases between the two germline ends. CDR1 and CDR2 from the germline V gene are SQVTM and ANQGSEA. The CDR3 protein is CSVIKAPLAKNIQYF. The CDR3, as DNA: TGCAGCGTCATAAAGGCGCCTCTAGCCAAAAACATTCAGTACTTC.

This clone came up once. Other nucleotide sequences in the sample specify the same CDR3. This sequence joins TRBV5-1 and TRBJ2-7, with TRBD1 matching over 8 bases. Losses at the gene ends were 3 bases for V and 1 base for J; bases not matched to a gene: 3. The CDR3 is made up of 14 amino acids. CDR1 SGHRS and CDR2 YFSETQ come from the germline V gene. In DNA, the CDR3 is TGCGCCAGCAGCTCTGGACAGGGATCCTACGAGCAGTACTTC. Amino acids: CASSSGQGSYEQYF.

This clone has just a few counts. This chain links TRBV5-4 with TRBJ1-2, with a possible D match to TRBD1 (6 bases). The CDR3 consists of 15 residues. Germline-derived CDR1 and CDR2 are SGHNT and YYREEE (reference sequence). V gave up 1 base and J gave up 2 bases, with 12 bases separating them. The CDR3 reads CASSLLGARNYGYTF. As DNA, the CDR3 is TGTGCCAGCAGCTTGTTGGGGGCGCGGAACTATGGCTACACCTTC.